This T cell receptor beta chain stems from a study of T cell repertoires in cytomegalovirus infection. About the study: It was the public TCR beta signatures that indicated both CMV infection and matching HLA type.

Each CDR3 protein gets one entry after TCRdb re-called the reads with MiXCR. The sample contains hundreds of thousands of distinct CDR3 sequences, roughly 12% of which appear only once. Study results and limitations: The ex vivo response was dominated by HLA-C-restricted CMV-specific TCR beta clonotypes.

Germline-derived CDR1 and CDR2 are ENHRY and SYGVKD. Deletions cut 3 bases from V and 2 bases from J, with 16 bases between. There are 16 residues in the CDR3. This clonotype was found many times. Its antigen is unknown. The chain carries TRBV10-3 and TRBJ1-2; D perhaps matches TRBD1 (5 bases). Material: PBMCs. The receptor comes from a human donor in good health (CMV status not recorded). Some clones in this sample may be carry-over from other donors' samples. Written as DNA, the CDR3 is TGTGCCATCAGTGACTCATTCCAGGGAAACAACTATGGCTACACCTTC. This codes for CAISDSFQGNNYGYTF.